This T cell receptor (beta chain) was sequenced in a study of T cells in women clearing cervical HPV infection. Overall study context: Cases were women with histologically confirmed HPV16-related CIN3 or worse, including a couple of invasive cancers.

In the case of this clone: The DNA ends 3 residues before the CDR3 does, and the rest of the CDR3 is filled in from the germline J gene.

V was clipped by 1 base and J by 9 bases; unmatched bases: 4. From germline, CDR1 is LNHDA and CDR2 SQIVND (reference sequence). This CDR3 is built from 14 residues. Some clones are missing from TCRdb's copy, which holds only in-frame ones; the method was immunoSEQ multiplex PCR. The table lists under 45,000 clones, with around 5.8% in the top ten. Sequenced: blood buffy coat. This TCR was recovered from a woman aged 18 to 75 with a cervical HPV16 infection that either progressed to CIN3+ or cleared (not recorded which). The V gene is TRBV19, the J gene TRBJ2-1; TRBD1 aligns across 9 bases. The DNA read from the CDR3 is TGTGCCAGTAGTATAGTAGGGGGACAGGGTGAG. It yields the protein CASSIVGGQGE. The full-length CDR3 reads as CASSIVGGQGEQFF. The full variable domain, completed using reference TRBV19 and TRBJ2-1, is DGGITQSPKYLFRKEGQNVTLSCEQNLNHDAMYWYRQDPGQGLRLIYYSQIVNDFQKGDIAEGYSVSREKKESFPLTVTSAQKNPTAFYLCASSIVGGQGEQFFGPGTRLTVL.